This TCR beta chain was captured in a study of T cell changes during pregnancy in multiple sclerosis. The table lists this clone with a few counts. Clones were read by immunoSEQ multiplex PCR, and TCRdb kept only the in-frame ones, dropping some. Among more than 30,000 clones, around 90% were seen once, and the ten largest hold 0.5% to 0.65%. Germline values: CDR1 SNHLY, CDR2 FYNNEI. The CDR3 is 12 amino acids. Deletions cut 6 bases from V and 5 bases from J, with 10 bases between. The receptor was isolated from a female donor in good health, enrolled as a control in a pregnancy study. The input for sequencing was CD4+ T cells from peripheral blood mononuclear cells, taken in the third trimester of pregnancy. The V and J genes are TRBV2 and TRBJ1-1; D is uncertain. The CDR3 sequence is CASSRGMTEAFF. For the CDR3, the DNA is TGTGCCAGCAGCCGGGGTATGACTGAAGCTTTCTTT.